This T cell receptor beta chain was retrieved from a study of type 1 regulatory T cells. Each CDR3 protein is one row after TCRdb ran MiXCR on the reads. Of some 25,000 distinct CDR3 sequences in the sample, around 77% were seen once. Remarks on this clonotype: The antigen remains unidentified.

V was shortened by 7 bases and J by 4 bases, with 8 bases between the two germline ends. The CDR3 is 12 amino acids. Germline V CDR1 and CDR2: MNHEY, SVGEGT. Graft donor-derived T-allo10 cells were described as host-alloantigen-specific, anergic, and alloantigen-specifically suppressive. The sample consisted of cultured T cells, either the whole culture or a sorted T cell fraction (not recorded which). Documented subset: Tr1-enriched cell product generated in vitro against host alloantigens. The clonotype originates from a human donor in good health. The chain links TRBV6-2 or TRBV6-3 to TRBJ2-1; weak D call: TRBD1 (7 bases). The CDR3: CASTGGYNEQFF. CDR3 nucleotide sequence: TGTGCCAGCACAGGGGGGTACAATGAGCAGTTCTTC.